These 27 T cell receptor beta chains were all obtained from the same sample, sequenced in a study of shared clonotypes between healthy human individuals. Sequencing used immunoSEQ multiplex PCR; TCRdb keeps in-frame clones, though not all of them. This table has 850,000 to 1,200,000 clones, around 75% appearing once. The sample consisted of memory CD4+ T cells sorted from blood. Specified subset: CD45RA-negative fraction. These receptors were obtained from a man aged 18 to 29 in good health.

This clone was detected a few times. The rearrangement joins TRBV7-8 to TRBJ1-3, with a tentative D call TRBD1 (5 bases). This CDR3 has 16 residues. V was clipped by 2 bases and J by 4 bases, with 15 bases between them. CDR1 is SGHVS, CDR2 FQNEAQ, per germline. The CDR3 DNA sequence: TGTGCCAGCAGCTTACGGGGGGAACATTCCGGAAACACCATATATTTT. As protein: CASSLRGEHSGNTIYF. Supplemented by reference TRBV7-8 and TRBJ1-3, the full variable domain reads GAGVSQSPRYKVAKRGQDVALRCDPISGHVSLFWYQQALGQGPEFLTYFQNEAQLDKSGLPSDRFFAERPEGSVSTLKIQRTQQEDSAVYLCASSLRGEHSGNTIYFGEGSWLTVV.

The chain joins TRBV7-6 to TRBJ2-7; 10 positions match TRBD1. Germline V gene sequence: CDR1 SGHVS, CDR2 FNYEAQ. The CDR3 is made up of 17 amino acids. Germline trimming cut 3 bases from V and 4 bases from J; bases unmatched to any gene: 12. CDR3 sequence: CASSLQSSGTGDYEQYF. The CDR3 region has the DNA TGTGCCAGCAGCTTGCAATCCTCCGGGACAGGGGATTACGAGCAGTACTTC. Together with reference TRBV7-6 and TRBJ2-7, the CDR3 gives the full variable domain: GAGVSQSPRYKVTKRGQDVALRCDPISGHVSLYWYRQALGQGPEFLTYFNYEAQQDKSGLPNDRFSAERPEGSISTLTIQRTEQRDSAMYRCASSLQSSGTGDYEQYFGPGTRLTVT.

The chain links TRBV7-8 to TRBJ2-3; 9 bases agree with TRBD2. The CDR3 contains 16 residues. The germline CDR1 and CDR2 sequences are SGHVS and FQNEAQ. V was pared by 0 bases and J by 7 bases, with 8 bases of the junction left unmatched. CDR3 residues: CASSLAPSGGPHTQYF. CDR3 coding DNA: TGTGCCAGCAGCTTAGCCCCCAGCGGGGGGCCTCATACGCAGTATTTT. Supplemented by reference TRBV7-8 and TRBJ2-3, the full variable domain reads GAGVSQSPRYKVAKRGQDVALRCDPISGHVSLFWYQQALGQGPEFLTYFQNEAQLDKSGLPSDRFFAERPEGSVSTLKIQRTQQEDSAVYLCASSLAPSGGPHTQYFGPGTRLTVL.

This clone was seen many times. The rearrangement joins TRBV30 to TRBJ2-7; possible D gene TRBD2, 6 bases. Between the trimmed V and J ends, which lost 4 bases and 7 bases, there was a span of 11 bases. The CDR3 is made up of 11 amino acids. Germline CDR1 and CDR2: GTSNPN and SVGIG (reference sequence). In DNA, the CDR3 is TGTGCCTGGAAGGAGGGGTGGGAGCAGTACTTC. Its translation: CAWKEGWEQYF.

The chain combines TRBV2 with TRBJ2-2; no clear D gene. The CDR3 runs 12 residues. Germline CDR1 SNHLY, CDR2 FYNNEI. With 6 bases removed from V and 4 bases from J, the gap between germline ends came to 6 bases. In nucleotides, the CDR3 is TGTGCCAGCAGACCCAGCACCGGGGAGCTGTTTTTT. Its translation is CASRPSTGELFF.

This clone turned up a few times. This rearrangement joins TRBV6-6 to TRBJ2-3, with D hard to call. Germline lookup yields CDR1 MNHNY and CDR2 SVGAGI (reference sequence). The germline V and J ends were trimmed by 0 bases and 2 bases, with 9 bases remaining between them. The CDR3 runs 15 residues. The DNA of the CDR3 is TGTGCCAGCAGTTACTCCCTTAGCTCCACAGATACGCAGTATTTT. Translated, it gives CASSYSLSSTDTQYF.

The chain links TRBV10-2 to TRBJ2-1; D call uncertain. V was trimmed by 6 bases and J by 6 bases, leaving 9 bases between them. CDR3 length: 12 residues. In germline, CDR1 is WSHSY, CDR2 SAAADI. This CDR3 reads CASRLDRNEQFF. As DNA, the CDR3 is TGCGCCAGCAGATTGGACCGCAATGAGCAGTTCTTC.

The chain couples TRBV30 to TRBJ2-2, with D tentatively TRBD1 or TRBD2 (5 bases each). V shed 5 bases and J shed 0 bases, with 10 bases lying between them. Germline V gene sequence: CDR1 GTSNPN, CDR2 SVGIG (reference sequence). CDR3 length: 14 residues. The CDR3 loop is CAWEGRANTGELFF. The CDR3 region has the DNA TGTGCCTGGGAGGGACGGGCGAACACCGGGGAGCTGTTTTTT.

The chain couples TRBV5-1 to TRBJ2-3; 7 bases are shared with TRBD2. Germline CDR1 is SGHRS and CDR2 is YFSETQ. The CDR3 extends over 16 amino acids. J lost 0 bases, V lost 0 bases, and 4 bases had no gene match. For the CDR3, the DNA is TGCGCCAGCAGCTTGGCTAGCGGTTCAAGCACAGATACGCAGTATTTT. Its translation: CASSLASGSSTDTQYF.

The rearrangement joins TRBV7-9 to TRBJ2-3, with 10 positions matching TRBD2. V lost 10 bases to trimming and J lost 1 base; unmatched junction nucleotides: 2. This CDR3 is built from 13 residues. Germline assignment: CDR1 SEHNR and CDR2 FQNEAQ (reference sequence). Here the CDR3 DNA reads TGTGCCAAAGGACTAGCGGGCACAGATACGCAGTATTTT. Protein product: CAKGLAGTDTQYF.

Here the CDR3 DNA reads TGTGCCAGTAGGAGGGACAGGAACACCGGGGAGCTGTTTTTT. Translation: CASRRDRNTGELFF. This chain links TRBV19 with TRBJ2-2; 7 bases match TRBD1. CDR3 size: 14 residues. From germline, CDR1 is LNHDA and CDR2 SQIVND (reference sequence). J gave up 1 base and V 6 bases, and 2 bases lay outside the gene matches.

The count of this clone is one. The CDR3 region is CASSTSRAGGASGANVLTF. In DNA, the CDR3 is TGTGCCAGTAGTACCTCCCGGGCAGGGGGCGCCTCAGGGGCCAACGTCCTGACTTTC. The gene calls are TRBV19 and TRBJ2-6; 8 bases are a match to TRBD1. V lost 4 bases to trimming and J lost 4 bases; unmatched junction nucleotides: 15. CDR3 length: 19 residues. Germline V lookup: CDR1 LNHDA, CDR2 SQIVND (reference sequence). The full variable domain, rest sourced from reference TRBV19 and TRBJ2-6, is DGGITQSPKYLFRKEGQNVTLSCEQNLNHDAMYWYRQDPGQGLRLIYYSQIVNDFQKGDIAEGYSVSREKKESFPLTVTSAQKNPTAFYLCASSTSRAGGASGANVLTFGAGSRLTVL.

This clone turned up a few times. The same CDR3 also results from other DNA sequences found in this sample. The gene calls are TRBV9 and TRBJ2-1; 11 bases fit TRBD2. The CDR3 spans 15 residues. V shed 3 bases and J 4 bases; nucleotides not matched to a gene: 3. The V gene's germline CDR1 is SGDLS and CDR2 YYNGEE. The CDR3 DNA reads TGTGCCAGCAGCGGTGGGACTAGCGGATACAATGAGCAGTTCTTC. As protein: CASSGGTSGYNEQFF.

In regard to this clone: A far larger clone lies a single base away; this is likely a read error. The J gene is TRBJ2-3, the V gene TRBV11-3; D is uncertain. Germline V gives CDR1 SGHNT, CDR2 YENEEA. Trimming removed 4 bases at V and 1 base at J, with 3 bases between. The CDR3 is 12 residues long. The DNA for the CDR3 is TGTGCCAGCAGCTCACGCACAGATACGCAGTATTTT. Protein product: CASSSRTDTQYF.

This clone was counted ten times or more. The chain uses TRBV6-1 and TRBJ1-6; TRBD1 aligns across 10 bases. The CDR3 spans 14 residues. The V and J ends lost 4 bases and 9 bases, in that order; junction bases with no gene match: 3. CDR1 is MNHNS and CDR2 is SASEGT in the germline V gene. CDR3 nucleotide sequence: TGTGCCAGCAGTGTCCGGGACAGGGGTTCACCCCTCCACTTT. Its translation: CASSVRDRGSPLHF.

As to this clone: The sample contains more than one DNA sequence encoding this CDR3. This chain connects TRBV30 to TRBJ1-4; D remains unclear. CDR1 and CDR2 from the germline V gene are GTSNPN and SVGIG (reference sequence). V lost 0 bases to trimming and J lost 7 bases, with 3 bases between them. This CDR3 has 11 residues. Written as DNA, the CDR3 is TGTGCCTGGAGTGTTGGTGAAAAACTGTTTTTT. It yields the protein CAWSVGEKLFF.

This clone occurred once. The rearrangement uses TRBV11-2 and TRBJ1-1; D unclear. The V end was cut by 5 bases, the J end by 0 bases, with 13 bases between. The CDR3 runs 15 residues. The V gene's germline CDR1 is SGHAT and CDR2 FQNNGV. The CDR3 coding sequence is TGTGCCAGCAGCCCTCGATCATCCCTGAACACTGAAGCTTTCTTT. This gives the protein CASSPRSSLNTEAFF.

The chain combines TRBV10-3 with TRBJ1-1; D is unresolved. Germline-derived CDR1 and CDR2 are ENHRY and SYGVKD. The V end was cut by 6 bases, the J end by 3 bases, with 14 bases between. The CDR3 runs 14 residues. For the CDR3, the DNA is TGTGCCATCAGGAGGGAGCCCTCGGACACTGAAGCTTTCTTT. This translates into CAIRREPSDTEAFF.

This clone was observed at least ten times. At one of its ends the junction is not consistent with the germline gene, which may arise from a read error. The rearrangement uses TRBV28 and TRBJ2-7; 11 bases agree with TRBD1. Germline V CDR1 and CDR2: MDHEN, SYDVKM. The CDR3 loop spans 12 amino acids. The CDR3 sequence: CASSLRTGGPLF. CDR3 nucleotides: TGTGCCAGCAGTCTCCGGACAGGGGGCCCCCTCTTC.

This clone was picked up many times. The same CDR3 also results from other DNA sequences found in this sample. The J gene is TRBJ2-6, the V gene TRBV5-4; D gene uncertain. This CDR3 is 16 amino acids long. Germline-derived CDR1 and CDR2 are SGHNT and YYREEE (reference sequence). The ends were cut back, 0 bases at V and 0 bases at J, with 7 bases in the middle. The CDR3 reads CASSLEGGSGANVLTF. The CDR3 coding sequence is TGTGCCAGCAGCTTGGAAGGCGGCTCTGGGGCCAACGTCCTGACTTTC.

The chain employs TRBV18 and TRBJ1-5; D call uncertain. V was cut by 5 bases and J by 5 bases, with 10 bases left in between. The CDR3 spans 13 residues. In germline, CDR1 is KGHSH, CDR2 LQKENI. CDR3 DNA: TGTGCCAGCTCATCGCAGCGAGATCAGCCCCAGCATTTT. This translates into CASSSQRDQPQHF.

The rearrangement joins TRBV15 to TRBJ2-7, with D possibly TRBD1 on 5 matching bases. This CDR3 contains 15 residues. Trimming removed 0 bases at V and 2 bases at J, with 11 bases between. Germline V gene data show CDR1 as LNHNV and CDR2 as YYDKDF (reference sequence). This chain's CDR3 is CATSRDTRGTYEQYF. Written as DNA, the CDR3 is TGTGCCACCAGCAGAGATACAAGGGGCACCTACGAGCAGTACTTC. Combining the CDR3 with reference TRBV15 and TRBJ2-7 gives the whole variable domain DAMVIQNPRYQVTQFGKPVTLSCSQTLNHNVMYWYQQKSSQAPKLLFHYYDKDFNNEADTPDNFQSRRPNTSFCFLDIRSPGLGDTAMYLCATSRDTRGTYEQYFGPGTRLTVT.

The V gene is TRBV18, the J gene TRBJ2-7; tentatively, D is TRBD1 or TRBD2 (5 bases each). The CDR3 is 13 amino acids. Germline V gene lookup returns CDR1 KGHSH and CDR2 LQKENI. V lost 8 bases, J lost 1 base, and 12 bases lay in between. The CDR3 sequence: CASTRDLSYEQYF. The CDR3 bases are TGTGCCAGCACCCGGGACCTATCCTACGAGCAGTACTTC.

On this clone itself: Other DNA variants within this sample encode the same CDR3. The genes are TRBV28 and TRBJ1-3, with D possibly TRBD1 on 6 matching bases. Germline V gene data show CDR1 as MDHEN and CDR2 as SYDVKM. V lost 2 bases and J lost 1, with 6 bases in between. This CDR3 contains 14 residues. The CDR3 loop is CASSLTGSGNTIYF. As DNA, the CDR3 is TGTGCCAGCAGTTTAACAGGGTCTGGAAACACCATATATTTT.

The chain is built from TRBV9 and TRBJ1-6; no clear D gene. Germline CDR1 SGDLS, CDR2 YYNGEE. Trimming removed 7 bases at V and 3 bases at J, with 17 bases between. The CDR3 length is 16 residues. The CDR3 bases are TGTGCCAGCGCGGCCGGGGAGAAAGGCTATAATTCACCCCTCCACTTT. Its protein is CASAAGEKGYNSPLHF. Filled out from reference TRBV9 and TRBJ1-6, the complete variable domain reads DSGVTQTPKHLITATGQRVTLRCSPRSGDLSVYWYQQSLDQGLQFLIQYYNGEERAKGNILERFSAQQFPDLHSELNLSSLELGDSALYFCASAAGEKGYNSPLHFGNGTRLTVT.

The rearrangement joins TRBV10-3 to TRBJ2-3, with 7 positions matching TRBD1. The CDR3 consists of 14 residues. The germline CDR1 and CDR2 sequences are ENHRY and SYGVKD. V lost 8 bases and J lost 3; bases outside the gene matches: 8. In nucleotides, the CDR3 is TGTGCCATCTCGACAGGGAGAGGGACAGATACGCAGTATTTT. Its translation: CAISTGRGTDTQYF.

V and J are TRBV7-2 and TRBJ2-7; D is ambiguous. Germline V gives CDR1 SGHTA, CDR2 FQGNSA. V was cut by 3 bases and J by 0 bases, with 9 bases left in between. The CDR3 covers 14 residues. The CDR3 DNA is TGTGCCAGCAGCTTCGAACTTCTCTCCTACGAGCAGTACTTC. Translated: CASSFELLSYEQYF.